This T cell receptor beta chain was profiled in a study of blood T cells in healthy people across ages. Then a second PCR, running roughly 7 to 12 cycles, was carried out with a sample-barcoded 5' primer and a J-beta primer mix. TCRdb itself ran the 5' RACE reads through MiXCR, one entry per CDR3 protein. The repertoire holds roughly 1.9 million distinct CDR3 sequences, with about 39% as singletons. Study results and caveats: Lack of knowledge of donor CMV status possibly confounded expanded clonotype changes. Naive CD4+ cell counts and diversity both ran higher in long-lived than in aged donors.

Germline trimming cut 3 bases from V and 7 bases from J; bases unmatched to any gene: 9. This CDR3 has 16 amino acids. This clonotype was seen a few times. Its antigen remains unknown. This rearrangement joins TRBV12-3 or TRBV12-4 to TRBJ1-4, with TRBD1 identical over 9 bases. Material for sequencing was blood. This clonotype originated in a human donor in good health. CDR3 sequence: CASSFSSGGQGEKLFF. The DNA for the CDR3 is TGTGCCAGCAGTTTCAGTTCAGGGGGACAGGGTGAAAAACTGTTTTTT.